The rows below give T cell receptor beta chains drawn from one sample of a study of identical twins. MiXCR, run by TCRdb on the 5' RACE reads, gives a single entry per CDR3 protein. The sample lists about 790,000 distinct CDR3 sequences; about 20% were seen once. The same data also contributed to another study, on T cells expressing NK-cell markers.

Input material: PBMCs. The receptors stem from a woman under 30 in good health. Each CDR3 is given with its conserved first and last residue. Fields, in order: J gene, D gene, clone size, V gene, CDR3 protein, CDR3 DNA. D genes are given only for firm matches. A clone size is listed for some rows: how often the clone was seen (once, few, many), or a class if it is expanded.

J gene: TRBJ2-3
D gene: TRBD2
clone size: -
V gene: TRBV11-2
CDR3 protein: CASSFIAGEINTQYF
CDR3 DNA: TGTGCCAGCAGCTTTATAGCGGGAGAAATAAATACGCAGTATTTT

J gene: TRBJ2-7
D gene: TRBD1
clone size: few
V gene: TRBV20-1
CDR3 protein: CSASDREAYYEQYF
CDR3 DNA: TGCAGTGCATCGGACAGGGAGGCTTACTACGAGCAGTACTTC

J gene: TRBJ2-1
D gene: -
clone size: few
V gene: TRBV27
CDR3 protein: CASSLGGGEFF
CDR3 DNA: TGTGCCAGCAGTTTAGGAGGGGGGGAGTTCTTC

J gene: TRBJ1-5
D gene: -
clone size: -
V gene: TRBV20-1
CDR3 protein: CSARTGGNNQPQHF
CDR3 DNA: TGCAGTGCTAGGACGGGAGGTAACAATCAGCCCCAGCATTTT

J gene: TRBJ2-1
D gene: -
clone size: -
V gene: TRBV15
CDR3 protein: CATSRILPSRDTWTGSYNEQFF
CDR3 DNA: TGTGCCACCAGCAGAATACTCCCAAGCCGGGACACCTGGACCGGCTCCTACAATGAGCAGTTCTTC

J gene: TRBJ1-1
D gene: -
clone size: few
V gene: TRBV5-1
CDR3 protein: CASSLSRSNTEAFF
CDR3 DNA: TGCGCCAGCAGCTTGTCACGGTCAAACACTGAAGCTTTCTTT

J gene: TRBJ2-7
D gene: TRBD1
clone size: -
V gene: TRBV5-1
CDR3 protein: CASSPRDREYEQYF
CDR3 DNA: TGCGCCAGCAGCCCGCGGGACAGGGAGTACGAGCAGTACTTC

J gene: TRBJ2-2
D gene: -
clone size: few
V gene: TRBV20-1
CDR3 protein: CSARPGDVNTGELFF
CDR3 DNA: TGCAGTGCTAGACCAGGTGATGTGAACACCGGGGAGCTGTTTTTT

J gene: TRBJ2-1
D gene: TRBD1
clone size: -
V gene: TRBV18
CDR3 protein: CASSRDRHNEQFF
CDR3 DNA: TGTGCCAGCTCCCGGGACAGACACAATGAGCAGTTCTTC

J gene: TRBJ2-2
D gene: -
clone size: few
V gene: TRBV27
CDR3 protein: CASSPSAGSAGELFF
CDR3 DNA: TGTGCCAGCAGTCCCTCGGCGGGTTCGGCCGGGGAGCTGTTTTTT

J gene: TRBJ2-2
D gene: TRBD1
clone size: -
V gene: TRBV7-7
CDR3 protein: CASSLIPPDRVGTGELFF
CDR3 DNA: TGTGCTAGCAGCTTAATTCCCCCCGACAGGGTCGGGACCGGGGAGCTGTTTTTT

J gene: TRBJ2-5
D gene: -
clone size: -
V gene: TRBV20-1
CDR3 protein: CSADKPPETETQYF
CDR3 DNA: TGCAGTGCGGACAAACCCCCTGAGACAGAGACCCAGTACTTC

J gene: TRBJ1-2
D gene: -
clone size: -
V gene: TRBV18
CDR3 protein: CASSPGQTISPYGYTF
CDR3 DNA: TGTGCCAGCTCGCCCGGACAGACCATCTCTCCATATGGCTACACCTTC

J gene: TRBJ1-3
D gene: -
clone size: -
V gene: TRBV7-2
CDR3 protein: CASRSGMQGNTIYF
CDR3 DNA: TGTGCCAGCAGATCCGGGATGCAAGGAAACACCATATATTTT

J gene: TRBJ2-2
D gene: TRBD2
clone size: many
V gene: TRBV7-9
CDR3 protein: CASREAGANGELFF
CDR3 DNA: TGTGCCAGCAGGGAAGCGGGAGCGAACGGGGAGCTGTTTTTT

J gene: TRBJ1-1
D gene: -
clone size: few
V gene: TRBV20-1
CDR3 protein: CSASQGMGTEAFF
CDR3 DNA: TGCAGTGCTAGTCAGGGGATGGGCACTGAAGCTTTCTTT

J gene: TRBJ1-1
D gene: -
clone size: -
V gene: TRBV29-1
CDR3 protein: CSVGVGTEAFF
CDR3 DNA: TGCAGCGTTGGGGTGGGAACTGAAGCTTTCTTT

J gene: TRBJ1-2
D gene: -
clone size: few
V gene: TRBV12-3/TRBV12-4
CDR3 protein: CASSTGQLYYGYTF
CDR3 DNA: TGTGCCAGCAGTACCGGACAGTTATACTATGGCTACACCTTC

J gene: TRBJ1-6
D gene: -
clone size: -
V gene: TRBV7-9
CDR3 protein: CASSTDGLSSYNSPLHF
CDR3 DNA: TGTGCCAGCAGCACGGACGGCCTCAGCTCCTATAATTCACCCCTCCACTTT

J gene: TRBJ1-1
D gene: -
clone size: -
V gene: TRBV12-3/TRBV12-4
CDR3 protein: CASNRREGNTEAFF
CDR3 DNA: TGTGCCAGCAACCGCCGGGAAGGGAACACTGAAGCTTTCTTT

J gene: TRBJ2-1
D gene: TRBD1
clone size: few
V gene: TRBV6-1
CDR3 protein: CASRPTGQTYNEQFF
CDR3 DNA: TGTGCCAGCAGACCCACGGGACAGACCTACAATGAGCAGTTCTTC

J gene: TRBJ2-2
D gene: -
clone size: few
V gene: TRBV12-3/TRBV12-4
CDR3 protein: CARWSRHNTGELFF
CDR3 DNA: TGTGCCAGATGGTCTCGCCATAACACCGGGGAGCTGTTTTTT

J gene: TRBJ2-4
D gene: -
clone size: many
V gene: TRBV12-3/TRBV12-4
CDR3 protein: CASSFEVIQYF
CDR3 DNA: TGTGCCAGCAGTTTCGAGGTCATTCAGTACTTC

J gene: TRBJ1-6
D gene: -
clone size: few
V gene: TRBV3-1
CDR3 protein: CASSQEGRGSPLHF
CDR3 DNA: TGTGCCAGCAGCCAAGAGGGACGGGGTTCACCCCTCCACTTT

J gene: TRBJ2-1
D gene: -
clone size: -
V gene: TRBV7-3
CDR3 protein: CASSSRGPPYNEQFF
CDR3 DNA: TGTGCCAGCAGCTCCCGCGGCCCGCCCTACAATGAGCAGTTCTTC

J gene: TRBJ2-3
D gene: -
clone size: -
V gene: TRBV10-3
CDR3 protein: CAISGKRLETSTDTQYF
CDR3 DNA: TGTGCCATCAGTGGGAAGAGACTAGAGACCAGCACAGATACGCAGTATTTT

J gene: TRBJ2-7
D gene: TRBD1
clone size: few
V gene: TRBV14
CDR3 protein: CASSKGQGWSSYEQYF
CDR3 DNA: TGTGCCAGCAGCAAGGGACAGGGTTGGAGCTCCTACGAGCAGTACTTC

J gene: TRBJ2-7
D gene: -
clone size: few
V gene: TRBV4-3
CDR3 protein: CASSQAASGSYEQYF
CDR3 DNA: TGCGCCAGCAGCCAAGCGGCAAGTGGCTCCTACGAGCAGTACTTC

J gene: TRBJ1-5
D gene: TRBD1
clone size: -
V gene: TRBV10-2
CDR3 protein: CASDPGQLNQPQHF
CDR3 DNA: TGCGCCAGCGATCCGGGACAGCTAAATCAGCCCCAGCATTTT

J gene: TRBJ2-3
D gene: -
clone size: -
V gene: TRBV7-2
CDR3 protein: CASRPTTTDTQYF
CDR3 DNA: TGTGCCAGCAGGCCCACTACAACAGATACGCAGTATTTT

J gene: TRBJ2-7
D gene: TRBD2
clone size: -
V gene: TRBV20-1
CDR3 protein: CSASSGLGYEQYF
CDR3 DNA: TGCAGTGCTAGTAGCGGGCTGGGCTACGAGCAGTACTTC

J gene: TRBJ1-1
D gene: -
clone size: few
V gene: TRBV5-1
CDR3 protein: CASSLNRGMEGTEAFF
CDR3 DNA: TGCGCCAGCAGCTTGAATAGGGGGATGGAGGGAACTGAAGCTTTCTTT

J gene: TRBJ2-5
D gene: TRBD1
clone size: -
V gene: TRBV24-1
CDR3 protein: CATSDGTQGVETQYF
CDR3 DNA: TGTGCCACCAGTGATGGAACCCAGGGGGTAGAGACCCAGTACTTC

J gene: TRBJ2-1
D gene: TRBD2
clone size: -
V gene: TRBV2
CDR3 protein: CASWGGYEQFF
CDR3 DNA: TGTGCCAGCTGGGGGGGATATGAGCAGTTCTTC

J gene: TRBJ2-4
D gene: -
clone size: few
V gene: TRBV12-3/TRBV12-4
CDR3 protein: CASSPRGQEIQYF
CDR3 DNA: TGTGCCAGCAGTCCCCGGGGGCAGGAGATTCAGTACTTC

J gene: TRBJ2-5
D gene: -
clone size: few
V gene: TRBV7-9
CDR3 protein: CASSLGGPTQETQYF
CDR3 DNA: TGTGCCAGCAGCTTAGGGGGTCCTACTCAAGAGACCCAGTACTTC

J gene: TRBJ2-2
D gene: -
clone size: many
V gene: TRBV7-9
CDR3 protein: CASRWATTGELFF
CDR3 DNA: TGTGCCAGCAGATGGGCCACCACCGGGGAGCTGTTTTTT

J gene: TRBJ2-3
D gene: -
clone size: -
V gene: TRBV5-1
CDR3 protein: CASSFRRGRPTLPDTQYF
CDR3 DNA: TGCGCCAGCAGCTTTCGCCGGGGGCGACCTACCCTCCCAGATACGCAGTATTTT

J gene: TRBJ2-2
D gene: -
clone size: few
V gene: TRBV20-1
CDR3 protein: CCARDNRAGSTGELFF
CDR3 DNA: TGCTGTGCTAGAGATAACAGGGCAGGGAGCACCGGGGAGCTGTTTTTT

J gene: TRBJ1-2
D gene: TRBD1
clone size: few
V gene: TRBV20-1
CDR3 protein: CSASPTGGNGYTF
CDR3 DNA: TGCAGTGCTAGCCCGACAGGGGGGAATGGCTACACCTTC

J gene: TRBJ1-1
D gene: -
clone size: few
V gene: TRBV29-1
CDR3 protein: CSVELESNTEAFF
CDR3 DNA: TGCAGCGTTGAATTAGAATCGAACACTGAAGCTTTCTTT

J gene: TRBJ2-3
D gene: TRBD2
clone size: few
V gene: TRBV4-1
CDR3 protein: CASSQQRGGTDTQYF
CDR3 DNA: TGCGCCAGCAGCCAACAGCGGGGGGGCACAGATACGCAGTATTTT

J gene: TRBJ2-5
D gene: TRBD1
clone size: -
V gene: TRBV6-5
CDR3 protein: CASSYGSGGRETQYF
CDR3 DNA: TGTGCCAGCAGTTACGGCTCAGGGGGCAGAGAGACCCAGTACTTC

J gene: TRBJ1-2
D gene: -
clone size: -
V gene: TRBV20-1
CDR3 protein: CSASTGKGYTF
CDR3 DNA: TGCAGTGCTAGTACGGGGAAAGGCTACACCTTC

J gene: TRBJ1-1
D gene: TRBD1
clone size: many
V gene: TRBV7-9
CDR3 protein: CASSTPQGAGTEAFF
CDR3 DNA: TGTGCCAGCAGCACACCACAGGGGGCAGGAACTGAAGCTTTCTTT

J gene: TRBJ2-7
D gene: -
clone size: -
V gene: TRBV5-5
CDR3 protein: CASSLKGNEQYF
CDR3 DNA: TGTGCCAGCAGCTTGAAAGGGAACGAGCAGTACTTC

J gene: TRBJ1-1
D gene: -
clone size: -
V gene: TRBV6-1
CDR3 protein: CASSAYGNTEAFF
CDR3 DNA: TGTGCCAGCAGTGCGTATGGGAACACTGAAGCTTTCTTT

J gene: TRBJ2-1
D gene: -
clone size: -
V gene: TRBV12-3/TRBV12-4
CDR3 protein: CASSLRGAGQFF
CDR3 DNA: TGTGCCAGCAGTTTAAGGGGGGCAGGGCAGTTCTTC

J gene: TRBJ1-1
D gene: -
clone size: few
V gene: TRBV7-9
CDR3 protein: CASSLAAGGSEAFF
CDR3 DNA: TGTGCCAGCAGCTTAGCGGCTGGAGGTTCTGAAGCTTTCTTT

J gene: TRBJ2-3
D gene: -
clone size: few
V gene: TRBV7-2
CDR3 protein: CASSLHGQRTDTQYF
CDR3 DNA: TGTGCCAGCAGCCTCCACGGACAACGCACAGATACGCAGTATTTT

J gene: TRBJ1-6
D gene: -
clone size: -
V gene: TRBV10-3
CDR3 protein: CAISDGAGLKSPLHF
CDR3 DNA: TGTGCCATCAGTGATGGAGCAGGGCTTAAGTCACCCCTCCACTTT

J gene: TRBJ2-5
D gene: -
clone size: -
V gene: TRBV6-2/TRBV6-3
CDR3 protein: CASSYSGVGETQYF
CDR3 DNA: TGTGCCAGCAGTTACTCAGGGGTAGGAGAGACCCAGTACTTC

J gene: TRBJ1-1
D gene: -
clone size: many
V gene: TRBV6-6
CDR3 protein: CASSYRGITEAFF
CDR3 DNA: TGTGCCAGCAGTTATCGAGGGATCACTGAAGCTTTCTTT